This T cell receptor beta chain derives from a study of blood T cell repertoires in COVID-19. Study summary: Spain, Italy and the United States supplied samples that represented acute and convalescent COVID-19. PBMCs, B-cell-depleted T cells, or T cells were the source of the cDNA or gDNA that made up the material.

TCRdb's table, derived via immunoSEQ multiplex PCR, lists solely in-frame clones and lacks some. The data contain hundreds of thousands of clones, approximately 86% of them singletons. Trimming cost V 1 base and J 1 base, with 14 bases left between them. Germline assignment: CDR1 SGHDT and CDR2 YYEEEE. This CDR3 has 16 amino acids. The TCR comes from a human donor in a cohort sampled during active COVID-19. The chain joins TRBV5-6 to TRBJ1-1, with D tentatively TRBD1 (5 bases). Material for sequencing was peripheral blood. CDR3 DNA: TGTGCCAGCAGCTTGCTTTCGGGGGTAAAGAACACTGAAGCTTTCTTT. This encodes CASSLLSGVKNTEAFF.